One and the same sample provided the 23 T cell receptor beta chains below, sequenced in a study of cytomegalovirus exposure and HLA in healthy donors. PCR amplification relied on 60 Vbeta primers (plus 13 Jbeta primers). The data were produced by immunoSEQ multiplex PCR, yet TCRdb's version contains in-frame clones alone and is incomplete. This table has 75,000 to 95,000 clones, roughly 69% appearing once. What was sequenced was PBMCs. The receptor source for this set is a man aged 45-60 years in good health and CMV-seronegative.

J is TRBJ2-5 and V is TRBV11-2, with D maybe TRBD2 (5 bases). This CDR3 is built from 15 residues. Trimming removed 5 bases from V and 4 bases from J, with 17 bases in between. Germline CDR1 is SGHAT and CDR2 is FQNNGV. CDR3 DNA: TGTGCCAGCAGCCGGGGAGCGCAAGGCGGAGAGACCCAGTACTTC. Protein sequence: CASSRGAQGGETQYF.

The chain has TRBV7-9 and TRBJ2-3, with 10 bases identical to TRBD2. This CDR3 is built from 15 residues. Germline V gives CDR1 SEHNR, CDR2 FQNEAQ (reference sequence). J lost 7 bases, V lost 5 bases, and 9 bases had no gene match. Written as DNA, the CDR3 is TGTGCCAGCAGCCACCCTAGCGGGAGTTTGAATACGCAGTATTTT. Translation: CASSHPSGSLNTQYF.

This chain connects TRBV28 to TRBJ2-3; 9 bases are a match to TRBD2. This CDR3 contains 14 residues. Germline lookup yields CDR1 MDHEN and CDR2 SYDVKM. The ends lost 11 bases at V and 4 bases at J; junction bases unmatched: 10. In nucleotides, the CDR3 is TGTGCCGCGAGGGAGCGGGAGGTGGCAGATACGCAGTATTTT. Translated: CAAREREVADTQYF. The full variable domain, in which reference TRBV28 and TRBJ2-3 provide the parts outside the CDR3, is DVKVTQSSRYLVKRTGEKVFLECVQDMDHENMFWYRQDPGLGLRLIYFSYDVKMKEKGDIPEGYSVSREKKERFSLILESASTNQTSMYLCAAREREVADTQYFGPGTRLTVL.

For this clone: Relative to the germline gene, one junction end is altered; a read error may explain this. J is TRBJ2-5 and V is TRBV7-7; 8 positions agree with TRBD2. The length of the CDR3 is 15 residues. Germline V CDR1 and CDR2: SSHAT, FNYEAQ (reference sequence). The CDR3 DNA follows: TGTGCTAGCAGCCCCCTGGCGGGGGGTGGTAAGACCCAGTACTTC. Translated: CASSPLAGGGKTQYF.

This clone has a handful of counts. The chain employs TRBV7-9 and TRBJ2-1; tentative D call: TRBD2 (5 bases). V was trimmed by 2 bases and J by 5 bases, leaving 7 bases between them. This CDR3 has 13 residues. The V gene's germline CDR1 is SEHNR and CDR2 FQNEAQ (reference sequence). CDR3 bases: TGTGCCAGCAGCTTACTGACTAACAATGAGCAGTTCTTC. It codes for CASSLLTNNEQFF.

The chain couples TRBV28 to TRBJ2-7, with 12 bases identical to TRBD1. In germline, CDR1 is MDHEN, CDR2 SYDVKM. Trimming removed 5 bases from V and 6 bases from J; junction bases left unmatched: 8. The CDR3 length is 15 residues. The CDR3 DNA reads TGTGCCAGCAGTACCGCCGGGACAGGGGGCGCCGAGCAGTACTTC. It translates to CASSTAGTGGAEQYF.

Worth noting for this clone: This could be a read error, since a much larger clone is one nucleotide away. The CDR3 end shows no conserved phenylalanine or tryptophan, and so a read error is likely. The gene calls are TRBV29-1 and TRBJ1-1, with D possibly TRBD1 on 5 matching bases. The V gene lost 7 bases and the J gene lost 6 bases, with 18 bases spanning the gap. CDR1 SQVTM and CDR2 ANQGSEA come from the germline V gene. CDR3 length: 13 amino acids. CDR3 DNA sequence: TGCAGCGCTTCAGGGAAGGGGCTCTCTGAAGCTTTCGTT. This sequence encodes CSASGKGLSEAFV.

This sequence joins TRBV6-5 and TRBJ2-4, with D possibly matching TRBD1 (7 bases). V lost 1 base, J lost 6 bases, and 13 bases lay in between. Germline lookup yields CDR1 MNHEY and CDR2 SVGAGI. The CDR3 length is 15 residues. The CDR3 loop is CASSYLAGGRNIQYF. CDR3 coding DNA: TGTGCCAGCAGTTACTTAGCAGGGGGGCGAAACATTCAGTACTTC.

This clone was observed a handful of times. The genes are TRBV19 and TRBJ2-1, with D perhaps matching TRBD2 (6 bases). V gave up 3 bases and J gave up 9 bases, with 12 bases separating them. The CDR3 contains 13 residues. Germline assignment: CDR1 LNHDA and CDR2 SQIVND (reference sequence). CDR3 in amino acids: CASSIRGAGEQFF. The CDR3 DNA reads as TGTGCCAGTAGTATTAGGGGAGCGGGTGAGCAGTTCTTC.

CDR3 bases: TGTGCCAGCACCTTACAAACAGGGGTGGGGGAAAAACTGTTTTTT. Its protein product is CASTLQTGVGEKLFF. The gene calls are TRBV6-1 and TRBJ1-4; 7 bases are a match to TRBD1. With 7 bases clipped from V and 8 bases from J, the junction kept 13 bases outside the gene matches. The germline V gene has CDR1 MNHNS and CDR2 SASEGT. CDR3 size: 15 residues.

This clone was picked up a small number of times. CDR3 coding DNA: TGTGCCAGCACTTCCACAGGGTCTAGAGAGACCCAGTACTTC. It codes for CASTSTGSRETQYF. This chain connects TRBV6-1 to TRBJ2-5; the D gene is possibly TRBD1 (6 bases). CDR1 and CDR2 (germline): MNHNS, SASEGT. The V end was cut by 7 bases, the J end by 4 bases, with 16 bases between. The CDR3 length is 14 residues.

CDR3 bases: TGTGCCAGCAGCCGAAGAGGAGGTATAGACACTGAAGCTTTCTTT. Residues: CASSRRGGIDTEAFF. The J gene is TRBJ1-1, the V gene TRBV28; D uncertain. The CDR3 has 15 amino acids. With 6 bases removed from V and 3 bases from J, the gap between germline ends came to 17 bases. Germline assignment: CDR1 MDHEN and CDR2 SYDVKM.

The rearrangement uses TRBV4-1 and TRBJ1-5; D is unresolved. The CDR3 spans 15 residues. Germline V gives CDR1 MGHRA, CDR2 YSYEKL. Trimming removed 2 bases from V and 7 bases from J, with 15 bases in between. CDR3 in DNA: TGCGCCAGCAGCCAACGCCCGGAAGGAGAACAGCCCCAGCATTTT. Amino acids: CASSQRPEGEQPQHF.

The V call is TRBV18, the J call TRBJ2-7; TRBD1 matches at 10 bases. The CDR3 is 16 amino acids. The germline gives CDR1 KGHSH, CDR2 LQKENI. V shed 3 bases, J shed 1 base, and the junction held 6 bases outside the gene matches. This CDR3 reads CASSPVGQGGSYEQYV. CDR3 coding DNA: TGTGCCAGCTCACCCGTTGGACAGGGGGGGTCCTACGAGCAGTACGTC.

This chain joins TRBV18 and TRBJ2-3; the D gene is possibly TRBD1 (6 bases). The V gene's germline CDR1 is KGHSH and CDR2 LQKENI. The length of the CDR3 is 16 residues. Between the trimmed V and J ends, which lost 5 bases and 2 bases, there was a span of 17 bases. CDR3 in amino acids: CASSNPPDRNTDTQYF. CDR3 in DNA: TGTGCCAGCTCAAATCCCCCCGACAGGAACACAGATACGCAGTATTTT.

This clone was observed a handful of times. This specimen includes other DNA sequences encoding the same CDR3. V is TRBV9 and J is TRBJ1-1, with 7 bases aligning to TRBD1. The V gene's germline CDR1 is SGDLS and CDR2 YYNGEE. CDR3 size: 14 residues. V dropped 2 bases and J dropped 1; count of bases not matched to a gene: 2. CDR3 DNA: TGTGCCAGCAGCGTCACAGGGGCGAACACTGAAGCTTTCTTT. It is translated as CASSVTGANTEAFF.

This sequence joins TRBV29-1 and TRBJ2-5; D is perhaps TRBD1 (5 bases). This CDR3 is built from 13 residues. The germline gives CDR1 SQVTM, CDR2 ANQGSEA. V lost 3 bases, J lost 11 bases, and 19 bases lay in between. This CDR3 reads CSVEENQGLEQYF. The DNA for the CDR3 is TGCAGCGTTGAGGAAAATCAGGGTCTAGAGCAGTACTTC.

The chain joins TRBV9 to TRBJ1-5; TRBD1 might be the D (6 bases). The germline CDR1 and CDR2 sequences are SGDLS and YYNGEE. The CDR3 length is 14 residues. With 3 bases removed from V and 5 bases from J, the gap between germline ends came to 12 bases. The CDR3 nucleotides are TGTGCCAGCAGCGGGACAGCAATCGATCAGCCCCAGCATTTT. This codes for CASSGTAIDQPQHF.

The chain recombines TRBV23-1 with TRBJ1-1; a possible D gene is TRBD1 (5 bases). TRBV23-1 is classed as an ORF, of uncertain function. The V gene lost 1 base and the J gene lost 3 bases, with 12 bases spanning the gap. This CDR3 is built from 15 residues. CDR3 coding DNA: TGCGCCAGCAGTCAATGGAGGGGTCGGGACACTGAAGCTTTCTTT. Translation: CASSQWRGRDTEAFF.

The chain employs TRBV18 and TRBJ2-3; D may be TRBD1 (5 bases). V lost 3 bases and J lost 6, with 19 bases in between. Germline lookup yields CDR1 KGHSH and CDR2 LQKENI. The CDR3 has 16 amino acids. CDR3 nucleotides: TGTGCCAGCTCACCTTGGCAGGGTTTGGGTTCGGATACGCAGTATTTT. Protein sequence: CASSPWQGLGSDTQYF.

The genes are TRBV5-1 and TRBJ2-1; TRBD1 agrees at 10 bases. Looked up from germline, CDR1 is SGHRS and CDR2 is YFSETQ. The CDR3 is 15 amino acids. With V trimmed by 4 bases and J by 2 bases, 3 bases remained unmatched. The DNA for the CDR3 is TGCGCCAGCAGCCTAGGACAGGGGGCCTACAATGAGCAGTTCTTC. Protein: CASSLGQGAYNEQFF.

V gene TRBV5-1 combines with J gene TRBJ2-1; D is possibly TRBD2 (6 bases). V lost 0 bases and J lost 7, with 14 bases in between. The CDR3 consists of 15 residues. CDR1 and CDR2 (germline): SGHRS, YFSETQ. The CDR3 coding sequence is TGCGCCAGCAGCTTGGGGGGACTTGAAGGGAATGAGCAGTTCTTC. Its translation is CASSLGGLEGNEQFF.

V gene TRBV4-1 combines with J gene TRBJ2-2; perhaps TRBD2 as D (6 bases). Per the germline V gene, CDR1 is MGHRA and CDR2 is YSYEKL. V gave up 1 base and J gave up 4 bases, with 10 bases separating them. The CDR3 runs to 15 residues. CDR3 residues: CASSQVGGGTGELFF. CDR3 nucleotides: TGCGCCAGCAGCCAAGTGGGGGGTGGCACCGGGGAGCTGTTTTTT.